This T cell receptor (beta chain) was identified during a study of blood T cells in healthy people across ages. General study points: Compared with aged donors, long-lived donors showed fewer expanded clones, suggesting selection.

This clonotype has more than one count but fewer than ten. Its cognate antigen is unknown. Combining a sample-barcoded 5' primer with a J-beta primer mix, a second PCR ran for roughly 7 to 12 cycles. From the 5' RACE reads, TCRdb called clonotypes with MiXCR, one entry per CDR3 protein. The table shows 500,000 to 550,000 distinct CDR3 sequences, with less than 25% occurring only once. This CDR3 is 15 amino acids long. Germline V CDR1 and CDR2: SGHTA, FQGTGA. J was trimmed by 9 bases and V by 2 bases; bases with no gene match: 5. Total RNA extraction produced at least 5 micrograms (per sample) for the study. These data were likewise used in another study, on T cells of mothers and their children.

Sample: blood. The chain employs TRBV7-3 and TRBJ2-1, with TRBD2 matching over 12 bases. The source is a boy aged 5-17 years in good health. Here the CDR3 DNA reads TGTGCCAGCAGCTTACGGCTAGCGGGGGGGCCTGAGCAGTTCTTC. Translated: CASSLRLAGGPEQFF.